The 15 T cell receptor beta chains given below trace back to one sample, sequenced in a study of T-cell reconstitution after alpha-beta-depleted transplantation in children. Library preparation (for TCRbeta) was performed with unique molecular identifiers. Each CDR3 protein gets one entry after TCRdb re-called the PCR reads with MiXCR. The sample records 480,000 or so distinct CDR3 sequences, over 9.5% being singletons. Material: PBMCs, obtained before TCRalphabeta/CD19-depleted stem cell transplant. Source of these receptors: a child aged 2 to 15 with inherited bone marrow failure, due to receive a stem cell transplant.

There are many counts of this clonotype. This rearrangement joins TRBV7-6 to TRBJ2-3; D gene unclear. V was pared by 4 bases and J by 2 bases, with 7 bases between. The CDR3 totals 13 residues. The germline gives CDR1 SGHVS, CDR2 FNYEAQ. The CDR3 sequence: CASSYRDTDTQYF. The CDR3 DNA reads TGTGCCAGCAGCTATAGGGACACAGATACGCAGTATTTT.

In this sample, this clonotype turned up many times. The chain combines TRBV5-1 with TRBJ2-3, with D hard to call. Per the germline V gene, CDR1 is SGHRS and CDR2 is YFSETQ. This CDR3 is 14 amino acids long. V lost 2 bases and J lost 0, with 7 bases in between. Here the CDR3 reads CASSFSFSTDTQYF. CDR3 in DNA: TGCGCCAGCAGCTTCTCGTTCAGCACAGATACGCAGTATTTT.

This clonotype came up many times. The gene calls are TRBV4-1 and TRBJ2-7; 8 nucleotides match TRBD2. Trimming removed 0 bases from V and 6 bases from J; junction bases left unmatched: 7. The CDR3 covers 15 residues. Germline CDR1 and CDR2: MGHRA and YSYEKL. The CDR3 nucleotides are TGCGCCAGCAGCCAAGAGCCCAGCGGGAGTATCGAGCAGTACTTC. Its translation is CASSQEPSGSIEQYF.

The chain carries TRBV19 and TRBJ2-1, with 11 bases identical to TRBD2. The CDR3 runs to 16 residues. Germline V CDR1 and CDR2: LNHDA, SQIVND (reference sequence). V lost 4 bases, J lost 3 bases, and 5 bases stayed unmatched. The DNA of the CDR3 is TGTGCCAGTAGTACCCCGGGACTAGCGGTCTACAATGAGCAGTTCTTC. Amino acids: CASSTPGLAVYNEQFF.

Many counts were recorded for this clonotype. The CDR3 reads CASSLAPGGTYEQYF. The CDR3 DNA follows: TGCGCCAGCAGCTTGGCCCCGGGGGGTACCTACGAGCAGTACTTC. V is TRBV5-1 and J is TRBJ2-7; 7 nucleotides agree with TRBD2. In germline, CDR1 is SGHRS, CDR2 YFSETQ. The ends lost 0 bases at V and 2 bases at J; junction bases unmatched: 5. The CDR3 extends over 15 amino acids.

At least ten counts were recorded for this clonotype. The rearrangement uses TRBV2 and TRBJ2-1; TRBD2 agrees at 10 bases. Per the germline V gene, CDR1 is SNHLY and CDR2 is FYNNEI. The junction had 4 bases not matched to a gene; V was cut back by 4 bases and J by 7 bases. The CDR3 has 14 amino acids. In nucleotides, the CDR3 is TGTGCCAGCAGTGGGGCTAGCGGGAGAAATGAGCAGTTCTTC. Protein sequence: CASSGASGRNEQFF. The full variable domain, rest sourced from reference TRBV2 and TRBJ2-1, is EPEVTQTPSHQVTQMGQEVILRCVPISNHLYFYWYRQILGQKVEFLVSFYNNEISEKSEIFDDQFSVERPDGSNFTLKIRSTKLEDSAMYFCASSGASGRNEQFFGPGTRLTVL.

The chain has TRBV5-4 and TRBJ2-7; D is ambiguous. The V end lost 0 bases, the J end lost 2 bases, and 12 bases lay between the germline ends. Germline values: CDR1 SGHNT, CDR2 YYREEE (reference sequence). The CDR3 runs to 15 residues. The CDR3 loop is CASSLGGLNPYEQYF. The CDR3 bases are TGTGCCAGCAGCTTGGGCGGATTGAACCCCTACGAGCAGTACTTC.

Many counts were recorded for this clonotype. The V and J genes are TRBV11-2 and TRBJ1-5, with D possibly TRBD1 on 6 matching bases. There are 15 residues in the CDR3. Germline lookup yields CDR1 SGHAT and CDR2 FQNNGV. V was shortened by 4 bases and J by 0 bases, with 10 bases between the two germline ends. CDR3 loop: CASSSQGFSNQPQHF. In DNA, the CDR3 is TGTGCCAGCAGCTCCCAGGGGTTTAGCAATCAGCCCCAGCATTTT. Drawing the rest from reference TRBV11-2 and TRBJ1-5, the complete variable domain is EAGVAQSPRYKIIEKRQSVAFWCNPISGHATLYWYQQILGQGPKLLIQFQNNGVVDDSQLPKDRFSAERLKGVDSTLKIQPAKLEDSAVYLCASSSQGFSNQPQHFGDGTRLSIL.

V usage is TRBV30 and J usage is TRBJ2-5; TRBD2 is a possible D gene (5 bases). Trimming removed 0 bases from V and 3 bases from J, with 11 bases in between. This CDR3 is built from 14 residues. Germline V CDR1 and CDR2: GTSNPN, SVGIG (reference sequence). CDR3 sequence: CAWSVGSGEETQYF. For the CDR3, the DNA is TGTGCCTGGAGTGTGGGGAGCGGTGAAGAGACCCAGTACTTC.

This clonotype was observed many times. The CDR3: CASSLWGRGEYQETQYF. The CDR3 DNA follows: TGTGCCAGCAGTTTATGGGGGAGGGGAGAGTACCAAGAGACCCAGTACTTC. This chain uses TRBV28 with TRBJ2-5; 7 nucleotides line up with TRBD2. The CDR3 contains 17 residues. CDR1 is MDHEN, CDR2 SYDVKM, per germline. V dropped 0 bases and J dropped 0; count of bases not matched to a gene: 7.

With respect to this clonotype: This clone may be a read error of a much larger clone one base away. The genes are TRBV12-3 or TRBV12-4 and TRBJ1-4, with D possibly being TRBD1 (5 bases). This CDR3 region has 14 residues. The DNA for the CDR3 is TGTGCCAACAGTCCCGAGGGGCCTAATGAAAAACTGTTTTTT. Translating gives CANSPEGPNEKLFF.

Notes on this clonotype: A clone one base away is much larger, so this may be a read error. This sequence joins TRBV4-1 and TRBJ1-2, with TRBD1 as a possible D gene (6 bases). Germline CDR1 reads MGHRA; CDR2 reads YSYEKL. The CDR3 consists of 14 residues. DNA of the CDR3: TGCGTCAGCAGCCAACAAGAGGGGGGTACTGGCTACACCTTC. Protein: CVSSQQEGGTGYTF.

Ten or more counts support this clonotype. The V and J genes are TRBV6-2 or TRBV6-3 and TRBJ2-1; 10 positions match TRBD2. CDR3 size: 15 residues. V gave up 6 bases and J gave up 4 bases; unmatched junction bases: 6. CDR1 and CDR2 from the germline V gene are MNHEY and SVGEGT. CDR3 region: CASSVGTSEYNEQFF. The CDR3 DNA sequence: TGTGCCAGCAGCGTCGGGACTAGCGAATACAATGAGCAGTTCTTC.

This clonotype appeared many times. The rearrangement links TRBV5-4 to TRBJ2-3; TRBD1 aligns across 7 bases. The CDR3 loop spans 15 amino acids. After removal of 4 bases from V and 4 bases from J, the junction contained 9 bases not matched to a gene. From germline, CDR1 is SGHNT and CDR2 YYREEE (reference sequence). The CDR3 loop is CASSTPRDSSDTQYF. The DNA for the CDR3 is TGTGCCAGCAGCACGCCCCGGGACAGCTCAGATACGCAGTATTTT. The full variable domain, completed using reference TRBV5-4 and TRBJ2-3, is ETGVTQSPTHLIKTRGQQVTLRCSSQSGHNTVSWYQQALGQGPQFIFQYYREEENGRGNFPPRFSGLQFPNYSSELNVNALELDDSALYLCASSTPRDSSDTQYFGPGTRLTVL.

This clonotype was detected ten times or more. This chain links TRBV5-1 with TRBJ2-7; 11 nucleotides align to TRBD2. This CDR3 spans 15 amino acids. Looked up from germline, CDR1 is SGHRS and CDR2 is YFSETQ. The trim removed 1 base at V and 5 bases at J, leaving 5 bases unmatched. CDR3 protein: CASSLYASGRNEQYF. CDR3 coding DNA: TGCGCCAGCAGCTTGTATGCTAGCGGGAGGAACGAGCAGTACTTC.